This T cell receptor (beta chain) was documented in a study of T cells in Graves' hyperthyroidism and ophthalmopathy. Study-level results: From stable hyperthyroidism, ophthalmopathy was set apart by a 13 V-J model. Appearing also in blood were most of the thyroid clonotypes expanded above 0.001.

V lost 2 bases and J 0 bases, leaving 13 bases between the germline ends. From germline, CDR1 is SEHNR and CDR2 FQNEAQ (reference sequence). This CDR3 is built from 16 residues. The table lists this clonotype with a few counts. Antigen unknown. PBMCs were sourced from 9 to 10 ml fresh peripheral blood. What was amplified from RNA transcripts were TCR beta CDR3 regions. Initially, a first-round RT-PCR of the TCR CDR3 employed the HTBI primer set. TCRdb recomputed calls from the multiplex PCR reads with MiXCR, one row per CDR3 protein. This sample carries approximately 700,000 distinct CDR3 sequences, roughly 15% of them seen once, and the ten largest clones take 8.4%.

The TCR was taken from a man aged 18-30 years with Graves' hyperthyroidism. The V and J genes are TRBV7-9 and TRBJ1-2, with D unresolved. The specimen sequenced was blood. In DNA form, the CDR3 reads TGTGCCAGCAGCTTAATCTCCGTCGCGGCTAACTATGGCTACACCTTC. Its translation: CASSLISVAANYGYTF.